This T cell receptor beta chain comes out of a study of cytomegalovirus exposure and HLA in healthy donors. The CDR3 spans 15 residues. J lost 8 bases, V lost 0 bases, and 6 bases had no gene match. Germline CDR1 reads LGHNA; CDR2 reads YNFKEQ. Overall study results and limits: Cytomegalovirus-associated TCR beta chains were listed, numbering roughly 150. The dataset shows that most TCR sequences were rare, while some public TCRs occurred in many donors. The only immune exposure information that was available was CMV serostatus.

As regards this clone: Its matching antigen is unknown.

PCR amplification relied on 60 Vbeta primers (plus 13 Jbeta primers). Repertoires were generated with immunoSEQ multiplex PCR, while TCRdb's copy carries only in-frame clones and drops some. The sample has some 220,000 clones, around 83% seen once. Specimen: PBMCs. This TCR was sampled from a girl aged 2-10 years in good health and CMV-seronegative. This chain links TRBV4-2 with TRBJ1-4, with 7 positions matching TRBD1. The DNA for the CDR3 is TGTGCCAGCAGCCAAGAACCAGGGGGTAACGAAAAACTGTTTTTT. This encodes CASSQEPGGNEKLFF.